A single sample gave rise to the 25 T cell receptor beta chains below, sequenced in a study of blood T cell repertoires in COVID-19. The protocol was immunoSEQ multiplex PCR, while the TCRdb copy is restricted to in-frame clones and leaves out a portion. The data contain 65,000 to 95,000 clones, about nine tenths of them seen just once; the ten biggest clones take up approximately 2.8%. What was sequenced was peripheral blood. The receptor set was obtained from a man in his forties or fifties with COVID-19, enrolled during active disease.

The chain combines TRBV28 with TRBJ2-1; 7 bases are shared with TRBD1. The J segment lost 8 bases and the V segment lost 7 bases, leaving 14 bases of the junction unmatched. Germline V lookup: CDR1 MDHEN, CDR2 SYDVKM. The CDR3 extends over 15 amino acids. The CDR3 bases are TGTGCCAGCACCTCGCCGGGGCAGGGGGATTATGAGCAGTTCTTC. Encoded protein: CASTSPGQGDYEQFF.

This chain uses TRBV7-2 with TRBJ1-5; D not resolved. Germline V CDR1 and CDR2: SGHTA, FQGNSA. This CDR3 has 13 amino acids. Trimming left V 5 bases short and J 7 bases short, with 12 bases between. This CDR3 is CASSPDLSQPQHF. The CDR3 DNA reads TGTGCCAGCAGCCCTGACCTTAGCCAGCCCCAGCATTTT.

This clone has only a few counts. The chain uses TRBV12-3 or TRBV12-4 and TRBJ2-3; a possible D gene is TRBD2 (6 bases). Trimming pared 8 bases from V and 4 bases from J, leaving 10 bases between. The CDR3 runs to 12 residues. CDR3 loop: CASGTVADTQYF. The DNA for the CDR3 is TGTGCCAGCGGGACTGTGGCAGATACGCAGTATTTT.

The chain recombines TRBV7-9 with TRBJ2-2; D is possibly TRBD2 (6 bases). CDR1 is SEHNR, CDR2 FQNEAQ, per germline (reference sequence). The V and J ends lost 5 bases and 0 bases respectively, with 19 bases between them. The length of the CDR3 is 18 residues. The CDR3 nucleotides are TGTGCCAGCAGCGGGGATACTAAGTGGGGGGCGAACACCGGGGAGCTGTTTTTT. Translation: CASSGDTKWGANTGELFF.

Points on this clone: The germline gene is not matched at one end of the junction; a read error may be the cause. In DNA, the CDR3 is TGTGCCAGCAGTTTCTATAACAGGGCGGAAACCTTT. Amino acids: CASSFYNRAETF. V usage is TRBV28 and J usage is TRBJ1-1; D is possibly TRBD1 (6 bases). CDR1 is MDHEN, CDR2 SYDVKM, per germline. The CDR3 spans 12 residues.

The chain combines TRBV9 with TRBJ2-1; the match to TRBD2 covers 8 bases. V shed 0 bases and J 4 bases; nucleotides not matched to a gene: 6. Looked up from germline, CDR1 is SGDLS and CDR2 is YYNGEE. This CDR3 comprises 16 residues. The CDR3 DNA reads TGTGCCAGCAGCGTAGGCTCTTTAGCGGGATACAATGAGCAGTTCTTC. It is translated as CASSVGSLAGYNEQFF.

This chain links TRBV6-6 with TRBJ1-2; a possible D gene is TRBD1 (5 bases). From germline, CDR1 is MNHNY and CDR2 SVGAGI (reference sequence). Trimming took 6 bases from V and 8 from J, leaving 16 bases between them. There are 13 residues in the CDR3. CDR3 DNA: TGTGCCAGCAGGCAGGGTGCTAAGGACGGCTACACCTTC. This translates into CASRQGAKDGYTF.

This clone was counted a single time. The chain couples TRBV4-2 to TRBJ2-7; the match to TRBD2 covers 10 bases. Germline V CDR1 and CDR2: LGHNA, YNFKEQ. The CDR3 loop spans 18 amino acids. Losses at the gene ends were 4 bases for V and 0 bases for J; bases not matched to a gene: 12. CDR3 protein: CASSRVTGTSEISYEQYF. The CDR3 nucleotides read TGTGCCAGCAGCCGCGTCACCGGGACTAGCGAGATCTCCTACGAGCAGTACTTC.

The rearrangement uses TRBV9 and TRBJ1-2; D possibly corresponds to TRBD1 (5 bases). This CDR3 has 14 amino acids. The germline gives CDR1 SGDLS, CDR2 YYNGEE. Trimming pared 9 bases from V and 6 bases from J, leaving 21 bases between. The CDR3 nucleotides read TGTGCCACTCCGGGGTGGGGCAAGCGGGATGGCTACACCTTC. The encoded protein is CATPGWGKRDGYTF.

This chain links TRBV19 with TRBJ1-1; 8 bases are a match to TRBD1. V shed 8 bases and J 0 bases; nucleotides not matched to a gene: 8. This CDR3 region has 15 residues. Germline CDR1 is LNHDA and CDR2 is SQIVND (reference sequence). The CDR3: CASRRDRYMNTEAFF. CDR3 nucleotides: TGTGCCAGTCGAAGGGACAGGTACATGAACACTGAAGCTTTCTTT.

This clone was picked up a small number of times. The chain links TRBV7-2 to TRBJ2-3, with TRBD2 matching 10 bases. CDR3 length: 15 amino acids. In germline, CDR1 is SGHTA, CDR2 FQGNSA. J gave up 2 bases and V 4 bases, and 3 bases lay outside the gene matches. The CDR3: CASSSTSGYTDTQYF. CDR3 in DNA: TGTGCCAGCAGCTCGACTAGCGGGTACACAGATACGCAGTATTTT.

The V and J genes are TRBV7-9 and TRBJ2-1; 8 bases are shared with TRBD2. Trimming at V came to 6 bases and at J to 7 bases, leaving 8 bases not matched to a gene. CDR1 is SEHNR and CDR2 is FQNEAQ in the germline V gene (reference sequence). This CDR3 comprises 14 residues. CDR3 nucleotide sequence: TGTGCCAGCAGTGAAGCGGGGGCGGGGAATGAGCAGTTCTTC. It yields the protein CASSEAGAGNEQFF.

V usage is TRBV9 and J usage is TRBJ2-3, with 10 nucleotides matching TRBD2. Germline lookup yields CDR1 SGDLS and CDR2 YYNGEE. There are 18 residues in the CDR3. The V and J ends lost 3 bases and 0 bases, in that order; junction bases with no gene match: 10. The CDR3 bases are TGTGCCAGCAGCGCTCATCCGGGACTAGCGAAGAGCACAGATACGCAGTATTTT. This translates into CASSAHPGLAKSTDTQYF.

V and J are TRBV9 and TRBJ1-3, with TRBD1 as a possible D gene (6 bases). Germline V gene sequence: CDR1 SGDLS, CDR2 YYNGEE. The CDR3 has 15 amino acids. V gave up 2 bases and J gave up 0 bases, with 9 bases separating them. In nucleotides, the CDR3 is TGTGCCAGCAGCGTTACAGGGTCCTCTGGAAACACCATATATTTT. Amino acids: CASSVTGSSGNTIYF.

The CDR3 nucleotides are TGCGCCAGCAGCTTGGCTGGGGGCGCGGCCACCGGGGAGCTGTTTTTT. It encodes CASSLAGGAATGELFF. This chain links TRBV5-1 with TRBJ2-2, with a tentative D call TRBD1 (6 bases). CDR1 is SGHRS and CDR2 is YFSETQ in the germline V gene. Trimming took 0 bases from V and 4 from J, leaving 13 bases between them. The CDR3 covers 16 residues.

This chain links TRBV5-5 with TRBJ2-7; possible D gene TRBD2, 6 bases. The CDR3 covers 15 residues. Germline lookup yields CDR1 SGHKS and CDR2 YYEKEE (reference sequence). The germline V and J ends were trimmed by 1 base and 8 bases, with 19 bases remaining between them. The CDR3: CASSLHGGGSYKQYF. CDR3 in DNA: TGTGCCAGCAGCTTGCATGGGGGAGGATCATACAAGCAGTACTTC. Full variable domain (outside the CDR3, taken from reference TRBV5-5 and TRBJ2-7): DAGVTQSPTHLIKTRGQQVTLRCSPISGHKSVSWYQQVLGQGPQFIFQYYEKEERGRGNFPDRFSARQFPNYSSELNVNALLLGDSALYLCASSLHGGGSYKQYFGPGTRLTVT.

The V gene is TRBV28, the J gene TRBJ2-4, with D perhaps matching TRBD2 (5 bases). The V and J ends lost 6 bases and 4 bases respectively, with 16 bases between them. The CDR3 totals 15 residues. Germline V gives CDR1 MDHEN, CDR2 SYDVKM. The DNA of the CDR3 is TGTGCCAGCAGCCCAATGGACCCGGGGAAAAACATTCAGTACTTC. Its translation is CASSPMDPGKNIQYF.

The chain uses TRBV11-2 and TRBJ2-1; 7 nucleotides agree with TRBD2. The CDR3 has 15 residues. The trim removed 0 bases at V and 8 bases at J, leaving 7 bases unmatched. From germline, CDR1 is SGHAT and CDR2 FQNNGV. CDR3 sequence reads: CASSLDNLGRDEQFF. The CDR3 DNA sequence: TGTGCCAGCAGCTTAGATAACTTAGGGAGGGATGAGCAGTTCTTC.

The genes are TRBV11-2 and TRBJ2-7; no definite D call. The CDR3 spans 14 residues. V was cut by 5 bases and J by 2 bases, with 13 bases left in between. In germline, CDR1 is SGHAT, CDR2 FQNNGV. CDR3 sequence (DNA): TGTGCCAGCAGCGCGATCGCTTATACCTACGAGCAGTACTTC. It encodes CASSAIAYTYEQYF.

J is TRBJ1-2 and V is TRBV6-5; TRBD1 agrees at 7 bases. This CDR3 contains 16 residues. Per the germline V gene, CDR1 is MNHEY and CDR2 is SVGAGI. V lost 4 bases, J lost 3 bases, and 11 bases stayed unmatched. The CDR3 DNA reads as TGTGCCAGCAGTTTTCCGCGTGGAGGGGGCGACTATGGCTACACCTTC. Protein sequence: CASSFPRGGGDYGYTF.

In nucleotides, the CDR3 is TGCAGCGCGGGGGACAGGGTAAACGAGCAGTACTTC. Translation gives CSAGDRVNEQYF. The chain couples TRBV29-1 to TRBJ2-7, with 9 positions matching TRBD1. CDR1 SQVTM and CDR2 ANQGSEA come from the germline V gene. The CDR3 contains 12 residues. The V segment lost 7 bases and the J segment 5 bases; nucleotides outside the gene matches: 6.

The chain joins TRBV5-1 to TRBJ2-1; 12 bases are shared with TRBD2. CDR3 length: 16 amino acids. Per germline, CDR1 SGHRS and CDR2 YFSETQ. V lost 4 bases to trimming and J lost 7 bases; unmatched junction nucleotides: 9. DNA of the CDR3: TGCGCCAGCAGCGGTTCTAGCGGGAGGGGAGGGAATGAGCAGTTCTTC. This encodes CASSGSSGRGGNEQFF.

This rearrangement joins TRBV10-3 to TRBJ1-1; D is uncertain. Germline CDR1 ENHRY, CDR2 SYGVKD. V lost 1 base to trimming and J lost 7 bases, with 13 bases between them. This CDR3 is 14 amino acids long. CDR3 loop: CAISELAVRDEAFF. CDR3 nucleotide sequence: TGTGCCATCAGTGAGTTAGCCGTTCGGGATGAAGCTTTCTTT.

This clone was observed a single time. This chain links TRBV6-5 with TRBJ2-2; D may be TRBD1 (5 bases). The V gene's germline CDR1 is MNHEY and CDR2 SVGAGI. The ends were cut back, 2 bases at V and 6 bases at J, with 13 bases in the middle. The CDR3 sequence is 15 residues long. The CDR3 loop reads CASSYRAGWAGELFF. In nucleotides, the CDR3 is TGTGCCAGCAGTTACCGGGCAGGGTGGGCCGGGGAGCTGTTTTTT.

The J gene is TRBJ1-6, the V gene TRBV3-1 (or the pseudogene TRBV3-2), with TRBD1 identical over 9 bases. The germline V gene encodes CDR1 LGHDT and CDR2 YNNKEL (reference sequence). This CDR3 has 14 residues. J gave up 7 bases and V 3 bases, and 1 base lay outside the gene matches. The CDR3 sequence is CASSQTGGNSPLHF. CDR3 in DNA: TGTGCCAGCAGCCAGACAGGGGGAAATTCACCCCTCCACTTT.